The TCR beta chain described here comes from a study of cytomegalovirus exposure and HLA in healthy donors. Whole-study results and caveats: Rare sequences made up most TCRs, while some public TCRs were found in many donors.

PCR amplification relied on 60 Vbeta primers (plus 13 Jbeta primers). As handled by the study authors: Later analysis identified roughly 84 million unique TCR beta chains, about 11 million shared. Method: immunoSEQ multiplex PCR; TCRdb's copy keeps in-frame clones and lacks some. Clonal size and the V and J genes are those of that table, whereas D and trimming came from the DNA. The data show a few hundred thousand clones, around 79% seen once. Of note for this clone: As yet, its antigen is unknown.

Sequenced input: PBMCs. This receptor was obtained from a girl aged 2 to 9 in good health and CMV-seronegative.

The CDR3 bases are TGTGCCAGCAGCTTATCCGGGAGCTCCTACAATGAGCAGTTCTTC. Translation: CASSLSGSSYNEQFF. V gene TRBV7-9 combines with J gene TRBJ2-1; possibly TRBD2 for D (6 bases). Germline V lookup: CDR1 SEHNR, CDR2 FQNEAQ (reference sequence). The CDR3 loop spans 15 amino acids. The V end lost 2 bases, the J end lost 0 bases, and 8 bases lay between the germline ends.